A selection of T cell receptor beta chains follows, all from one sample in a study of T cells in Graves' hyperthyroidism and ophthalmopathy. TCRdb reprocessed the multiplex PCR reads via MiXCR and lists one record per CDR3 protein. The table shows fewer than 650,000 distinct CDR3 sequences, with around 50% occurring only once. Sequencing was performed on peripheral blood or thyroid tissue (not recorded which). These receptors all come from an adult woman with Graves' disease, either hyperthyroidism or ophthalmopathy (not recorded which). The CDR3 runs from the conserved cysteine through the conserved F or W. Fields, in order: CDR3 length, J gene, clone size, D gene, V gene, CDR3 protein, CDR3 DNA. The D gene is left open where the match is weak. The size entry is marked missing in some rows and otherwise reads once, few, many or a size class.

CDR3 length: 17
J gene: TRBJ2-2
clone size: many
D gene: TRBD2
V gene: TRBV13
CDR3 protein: CASSRTSGSTRTGELFF
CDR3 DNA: TGTGCCAGCAGCCGGACTAGCGGGAGCACCAGGACCGGGGAGCTGTTTTTT

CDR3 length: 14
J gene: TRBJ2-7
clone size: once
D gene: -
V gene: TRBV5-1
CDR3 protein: CASSFNGRAYEQYF
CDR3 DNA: TGCGCCAGCAGCTTTAACGGGAGAGCCTACGAGCAGTACTTC

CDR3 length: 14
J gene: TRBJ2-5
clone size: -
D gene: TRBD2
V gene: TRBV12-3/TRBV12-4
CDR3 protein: CASSGRGSQETQYF
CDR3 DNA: TGTGCCAGCAGTGGGAGGGGATCTCAAGAGACCCAGTACTTC

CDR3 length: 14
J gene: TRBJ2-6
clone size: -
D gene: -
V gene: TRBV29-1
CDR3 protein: CSVLHLSGANVLTF
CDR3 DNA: TGCAGCGTTCTCCACCTCTCTGGGGCCAACGTCCTGACTTTC

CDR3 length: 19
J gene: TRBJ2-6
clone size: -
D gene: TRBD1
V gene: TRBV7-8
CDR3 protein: CASSPRDRGVNSGANVLTF
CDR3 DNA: TGTGCCAGCAGCCCCCGGGACAGAGGCGTAAACTCTGGGGCCAACGTCCTGACTTTC

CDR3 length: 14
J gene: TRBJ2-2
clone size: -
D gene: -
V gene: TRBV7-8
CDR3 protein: CASRERGYTGELFF
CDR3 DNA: TGTGCCAGCAGAGAGAGGGGATACACCGGGGAGCTGTTTTTT

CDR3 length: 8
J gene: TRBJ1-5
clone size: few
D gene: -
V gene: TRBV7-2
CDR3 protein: CASSSQHF
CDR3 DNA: TGTGCCAGCAGCTCCCAGCATTTT

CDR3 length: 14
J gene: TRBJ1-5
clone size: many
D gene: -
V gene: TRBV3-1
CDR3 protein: CASSQGVSNQPQHF
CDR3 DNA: TGTGCCAGCAGCCAGGGGGTTAGCAATCAGCCCCAGCATTTT

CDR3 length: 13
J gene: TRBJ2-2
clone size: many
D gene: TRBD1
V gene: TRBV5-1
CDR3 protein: CASSSDRTGELFF
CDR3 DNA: TGCGCCAGCAGCTCGGACAGGACCGGGGAGCTGTTTTTT

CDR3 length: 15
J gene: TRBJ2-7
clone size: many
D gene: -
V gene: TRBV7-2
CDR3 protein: CASKLMSSSSYEQYF
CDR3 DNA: TGTGCCAGCAAGCTTATGTCTAGCAGTTCCTACGAGCAGTACTTC

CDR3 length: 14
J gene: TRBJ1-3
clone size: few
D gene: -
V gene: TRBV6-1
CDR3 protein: CASSPQGAGNTIYF
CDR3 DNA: TGTGCCAGCAGTCCCCAGGGAGCTGGAAACACCATATATTTT

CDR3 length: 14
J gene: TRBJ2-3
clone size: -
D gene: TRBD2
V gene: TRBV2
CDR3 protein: CASTEGLAGVEQYF
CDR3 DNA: TGTGCCAGCACTGAAGGACTAGCGGGAGTGGAGCAGTATTTT

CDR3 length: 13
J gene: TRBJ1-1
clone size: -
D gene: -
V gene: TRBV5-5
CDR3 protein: CASSLIRVTEAFF
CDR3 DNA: TGTGCCAGCAGCTTGATCAGGGTCACTGAAGCTTTCTTT

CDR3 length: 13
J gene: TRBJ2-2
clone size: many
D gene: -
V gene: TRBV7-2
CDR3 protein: CASSLAGMRELFF
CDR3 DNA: TGTGCCAGCAGCTTAGCAGGGATGAGGGAGCTGTTTTTT

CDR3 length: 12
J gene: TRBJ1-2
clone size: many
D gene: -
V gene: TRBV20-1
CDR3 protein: CRTEGGSDGYTF
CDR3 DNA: TGCAGGACGGAGGGGGGTAGCGATGGCTACACCTTC

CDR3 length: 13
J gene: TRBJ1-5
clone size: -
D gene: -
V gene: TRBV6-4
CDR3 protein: CATITGINQPQHF
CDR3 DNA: TGTGCCACTATAACAGGGATCAATCAGCCCCAGCATTTT

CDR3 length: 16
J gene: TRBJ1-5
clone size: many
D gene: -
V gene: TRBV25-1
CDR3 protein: CASSESSEYSNQPQHF
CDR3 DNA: TGTGCCAGCAGTGAATCATCGGAGTATAGCAATCAGCCCCAGCATTTT

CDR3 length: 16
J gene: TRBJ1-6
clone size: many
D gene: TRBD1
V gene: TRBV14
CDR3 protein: CASSQGGHRGNSPLHF
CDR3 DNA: TGTGCCAGCAGCCAAGGGGGGCACAGGGGTAATTCACCCCTCCACTTT

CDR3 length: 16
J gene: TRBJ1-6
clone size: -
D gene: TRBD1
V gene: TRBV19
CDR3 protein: CASRKTGTGENSPLHF
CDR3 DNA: TGTGCCAGTAGGAAGACCGGGACAGGGGAGAATTCACCCCTCCACTTT

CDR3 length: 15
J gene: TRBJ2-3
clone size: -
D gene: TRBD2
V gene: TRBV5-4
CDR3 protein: CASSPGGVSTDTQYF
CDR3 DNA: TGTGCCAGCAGCCCCGGGGGGGTAAGCACAGATACGCAGTATTTT

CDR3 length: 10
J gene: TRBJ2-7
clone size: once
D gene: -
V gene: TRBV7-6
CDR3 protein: CASTRVEQYF
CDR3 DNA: TGTGCCAGCACTAGAGTCGAGCAGTACTTC

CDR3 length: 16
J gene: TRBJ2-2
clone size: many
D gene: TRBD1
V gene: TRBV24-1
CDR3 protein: CATSAPDRDNTGELFF
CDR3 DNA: TGTGCCACCAGTGCACCAGACAGGGACAACACCGGGGAGCTGTTTTTT

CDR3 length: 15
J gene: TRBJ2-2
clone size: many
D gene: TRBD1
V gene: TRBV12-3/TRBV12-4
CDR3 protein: CASSWATGATGELFF
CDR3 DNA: TGTGCCAGCAGTTGGGCGACAGGGGCAACCGGGGAGCTGTTTTTT

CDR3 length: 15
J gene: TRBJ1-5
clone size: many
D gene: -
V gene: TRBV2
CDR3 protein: CASSEGQYSNQPQHF
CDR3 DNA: TGTGCCAGCAGTGAAGGACAGTATAGCAATCAGCCCCAGCATTTT

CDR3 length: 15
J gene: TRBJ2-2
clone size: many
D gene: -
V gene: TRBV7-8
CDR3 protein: CASSLSQTNTGELFF
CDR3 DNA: TGTGCCAGCAGCTTAAGCCAAACGAACACCGGGGAGCTGTTTTTT

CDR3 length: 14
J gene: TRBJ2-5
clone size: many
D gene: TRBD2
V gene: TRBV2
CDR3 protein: CASLAGGPYETQYF
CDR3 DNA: TGTGCCAGTCTGGCGGGGGGGCCGTATGAGACCCAGTACTTC

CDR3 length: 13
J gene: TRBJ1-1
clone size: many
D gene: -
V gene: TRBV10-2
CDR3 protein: CASRKTENTEAFF
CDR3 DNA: TGCGCCAGCAGGAAGACGGAGAACACTGAAGCTTTCTTT

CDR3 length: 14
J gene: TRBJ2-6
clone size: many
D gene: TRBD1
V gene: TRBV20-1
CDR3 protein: CSAPDRDGANVLTF
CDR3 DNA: TGCAGTGCTCCTGACAGGGATGGGGCCAACGTCCTGACTTTC

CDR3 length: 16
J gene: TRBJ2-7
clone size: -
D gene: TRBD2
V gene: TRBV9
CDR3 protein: CASSVGGGRSFYEQYF
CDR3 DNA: TGTGCCAGCAGCGTAGGTGGCGGGAGGAGCTTCTACGAGCAGTACTTC

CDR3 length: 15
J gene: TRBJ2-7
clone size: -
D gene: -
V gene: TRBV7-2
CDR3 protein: CASSLEQGRTYEQYF
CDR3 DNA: TGTGCCAGCAGCCTAGAACAGGGGAGGACCTACGAGCAGTACTTC

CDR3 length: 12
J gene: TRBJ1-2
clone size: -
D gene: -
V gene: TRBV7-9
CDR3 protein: CASSHQLLGYTF
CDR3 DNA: TGTGCCAGCAGCCATCAACTCTTAGGCTACACCTTC

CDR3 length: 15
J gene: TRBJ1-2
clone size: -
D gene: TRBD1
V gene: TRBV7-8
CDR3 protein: CASSLAGGAGYGYTF
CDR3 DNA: TGTGCCAGCAGCTTAGCAGGGGGCGCCGGCTATGGCTATACCTTC

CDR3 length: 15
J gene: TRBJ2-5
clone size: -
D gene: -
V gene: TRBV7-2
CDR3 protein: CASSRETGYQETQYF
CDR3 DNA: TGCGCCAGCAGCCGGGAAACAGGATACCAAGAGACCCAGTACTTC

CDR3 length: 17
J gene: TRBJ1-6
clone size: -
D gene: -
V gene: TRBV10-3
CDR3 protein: CAISESSVVGGESPLHF
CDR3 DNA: TGTGCCATCAGTGAGTCCTCGGTTGTGGGCGGAGAGTCACCCCTCCACTTT

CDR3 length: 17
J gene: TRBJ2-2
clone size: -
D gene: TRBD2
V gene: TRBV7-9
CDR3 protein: CASSPGTSGRAPGELFF
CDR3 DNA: TGTGCCAGCAGCCCAGGGACTAGCGGGAGGGCCCCCGGGGAGCTGTTTTTT

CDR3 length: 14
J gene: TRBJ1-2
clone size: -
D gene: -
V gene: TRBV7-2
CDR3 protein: CASSLAPGNSGYTF
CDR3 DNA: TGTGCCAGCAGCCTAGCTCCCGGGAATTCGGGCTACACCTTC

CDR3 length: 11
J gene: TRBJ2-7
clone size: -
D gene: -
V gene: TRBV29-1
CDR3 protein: CSVGDGSEQYF
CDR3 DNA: TGCAGCGTTGGGGACGGGTCCGAGCAGTACTTC

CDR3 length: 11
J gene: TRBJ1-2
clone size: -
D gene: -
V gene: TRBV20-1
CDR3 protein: CSAAKYYGYTF
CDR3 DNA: TGCAGTGCTGCCAAGTACTATGGCTACACCTTC

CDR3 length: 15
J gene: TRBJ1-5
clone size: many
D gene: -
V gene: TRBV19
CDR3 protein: CASSTGTRLDQPQHF
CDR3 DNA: TGTGCCAGTAGTACCGGCACTCGGCTCGATCAGCCCCAGCATTTT

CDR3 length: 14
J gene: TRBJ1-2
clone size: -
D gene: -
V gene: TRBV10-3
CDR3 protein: CAISEEGMEDGYTF
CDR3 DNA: TGTGCCATCAGTGAGGAGGGGATGGAAGATGGCTACACCTTC

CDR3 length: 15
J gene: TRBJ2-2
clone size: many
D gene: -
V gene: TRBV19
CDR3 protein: CASSIGHVGTGELFF
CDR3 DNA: TGTGCCAGTAGTATAGGCCACGTGGGGACCGGGGAGCTGTTTTTT

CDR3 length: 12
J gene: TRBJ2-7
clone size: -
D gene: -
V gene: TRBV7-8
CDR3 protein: CASSSRFDGQYF
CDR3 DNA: TGTGCCAGCAGTTCACGTTTCGACGGGCAGTACTTC

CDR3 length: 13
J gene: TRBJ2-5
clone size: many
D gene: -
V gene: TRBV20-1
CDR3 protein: CSSRTGTRETQYF
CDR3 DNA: TGCAGCTCTAGGACCGGGACACGAGAGACCCAGTACTTC

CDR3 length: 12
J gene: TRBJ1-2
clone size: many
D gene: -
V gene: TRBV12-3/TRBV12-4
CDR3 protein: CASSLNRGTDTF
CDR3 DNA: TGTGCCAGCAGTTTGAATCGGGGTACGGACACCTTC

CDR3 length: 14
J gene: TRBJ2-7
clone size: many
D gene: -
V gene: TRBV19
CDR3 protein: CASSTPGLSYEQYF
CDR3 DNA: TGTGCCAGTAGTACGCCGGGACTCTCGTACGAGCAGTACTTC

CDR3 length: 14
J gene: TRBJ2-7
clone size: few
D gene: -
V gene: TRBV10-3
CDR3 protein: CAISGTDRLDEQYF
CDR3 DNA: TGTGCCATCAGTGGGACGGACAGACTAGACGAGCAGTACTTC

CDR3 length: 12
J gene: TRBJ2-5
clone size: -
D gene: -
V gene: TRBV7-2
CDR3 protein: CASESGGETQYF
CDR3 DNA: TGTGCCAGCGAGTCTGGGGGGGAGACCCAGTACTTC

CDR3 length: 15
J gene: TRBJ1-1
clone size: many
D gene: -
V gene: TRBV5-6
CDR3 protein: CASSWGGRDYTEAFF
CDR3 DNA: TGTGCCAGCAGCTGGGGGGGTCGAGACTACACTGAAGCTTTCTTT

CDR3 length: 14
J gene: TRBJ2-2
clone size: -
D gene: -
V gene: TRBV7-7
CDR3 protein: CASSLRASVGELFF
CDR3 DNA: TGTGCTAGCAGCCTTAGAGCGTCGGTCGGGGAGCTGTTTTTT

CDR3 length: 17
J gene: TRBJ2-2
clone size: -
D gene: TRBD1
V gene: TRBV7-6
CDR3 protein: CASSHRGQGINTGELYF
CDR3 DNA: TGTGCCAGCAGCCATAGGGGACAGGGGATTAACACCGGGGAGCTGTACTTC

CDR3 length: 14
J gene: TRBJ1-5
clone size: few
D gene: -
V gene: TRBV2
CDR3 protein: CASSLREGNQPQHF
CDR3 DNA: TGTGCCAGCAGTTTGCGGGAGGGCAATCAGCCCCAGCATTTT

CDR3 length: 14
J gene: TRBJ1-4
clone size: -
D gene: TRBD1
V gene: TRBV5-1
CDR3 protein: CASSPEQGPEKLFF
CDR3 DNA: TGCGCCAGCAGCCCTGAACAGGGGCCTGAAAAACTGTTTTTT

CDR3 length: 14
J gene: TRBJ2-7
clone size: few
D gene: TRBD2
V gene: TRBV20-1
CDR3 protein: CSAPTSGSLYEQYF
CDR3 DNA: TGCAGTGCTCCGACTAGCGGGAGTCTCTACGAGCAGTACTTC

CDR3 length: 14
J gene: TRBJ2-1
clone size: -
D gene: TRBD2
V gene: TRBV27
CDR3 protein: CASNVAGSYNEQFF
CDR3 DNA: TGTGCCAGCAACGTAGCGGGATCCTACAATGAGCAGTTCTTC